Presented here are 17 T cell receptor beta chains from one specimen sequenced in a study of cytomegalovirus exposure and HLA in healthy donors. The PCR ran on 60 Vbeta and 13 Jbeta primers. Profiled with immunoSEQ multiplex PCR; TCRdb holds only in-frame clones, not every one. In the table there are more than 150,000 clones, approximately 78% of which are singletons. Sequencing was carried out using PBMCs. These receptors originate from a woman between 18 and 29 years old in good health and CMV-seronegative.

The chain couples TRBV27 to TRBJ2-4; D gene ambiguous. Germline loops: CDR1 MNHEY, CDR2 SMNVEV (reference sequence). Trimming left V 4 bases short and J 0 bases short, with 7 bases between. CDR3 length: 14 residues. The chain's CDR3 is CASSSRVAKNIQYF. In nucleotides, the CDR3 is TGTGCCAGCAGTTCTCGGGTAGCCAAAAACATTCAGTACTTC.

V usage is TRBV7-2 and J usage is TRBJ2-3; 8 bases are shared with TRBD2. V was pared by 4 bases and J by 2 bases, with 5 bases of the junction left unmatched. CDR1 SGHTA and CDR2 FQGNSA come from the germline V gene. CDR3 length: 15 residues. The CDR3 loop is CASSSLAGNTDTQYF. CDR3 nucleotides: TGTGCCAGCAGCTCCTTAGCGGGGAACACAGATACGCAGTATTTT.

The rearrangement uses TRBV19 and TRBJ2-1; maybe TRBD1 (6 bases). From germline, CDR1 is LNHDA and CDR2 SQIVND (reference sequence). This CDR3 contains 13 residues. The germline V and J ends were trimmed by 4 bases and 9 bases, with 13 bases remaining between them. The CDR3: CASSRRQVSEQFF. As DNA, the CDR3 is TGTGCCAGTAGTAGAAGACAGGTTTCTGAGCAGTTCTTC.

This chain links TRBV10-3 with TRBJ2-3, with D maybe TRBD2 (6 bases). Germline V gives CDR1 ENHRY, CDR2 SYGVKD. V lost 4 bases and J lost 5, with 10 bases in between. The CDR3 spans 13 residues. CDR3 nucleotides: TGTGCCATCAGTGGGGAGGCGGGAGATACGCAGTATTTT. The encoded protein is CAISGEAGDTQYF.

The V call is TRBV6-6, the J call TRBJ2-7; 7 bases fit TRBD1. The CDR3 has 14 amino acids. Trimming at V came to 0 bases and at J to 5 bases, leaving 4 bases not matched to a gene. The germline V gene encodes CDR1 MNHNY and CDR2 SVGAGI (reference sequence). The CDR3 nucleotides read TGTGCCAGCAGTTACTCGCAGGGGGTCAACGAGCAGTACTTC. Residues: CASSYSQGVNEQYF.

This chain uses TRBV7-9 with TRBJ1-2, with a possible D match to TRBD1 (5 bases). The CDR3 spans 14 residues. Germline CDR1 reads SEHNR; CDR2 reads FQNEAQ (reference sequence). Trimming left V 1 base short and J 3 bases short, with 9 bases between. CDR3 region: CASSLGSGYYGYTF. CDR3 sequence (DNA): TGTGCCAGCAGCTTAGGGTCAGGGTACTATGGCTACACCTTC.

In the case of this clone: One end of the junction fails to match germline, which may point to a read error. The chain is built from TRBV7-9 and TRBJ2-7; D gene unclear. The CDR3 is made up of 13 amino acids. Germline V gene lookup returns CDR1 SEHNR and CDR2 FQNEAQ (reference sequence). The CDR3 is CSSSSLTRMEQYF. The CDR3 bases are TGTTCCAGCAGCTCCCTGACACGGATGGAGCAGTACTTC. Full variable domain (rest looked up from reference TRBV7-9 and TRBJ2-7): DTGVSQNPRHKITKRGQNVTFRCDPISEHNRLYWYRQTLGQGPEFLTYFQNEAQLEKSRLLSDRFSAERPKGSFSTLEIQRTEQGDSAMYLCSSSSLTRMEQYFGPGTRLTVT.

The chain employs TRBV2 and TRBJ2-7, with 8 positions matching TRBD1. Germline assignment: CDR1 SNHLY and CDR2 FYNNEI. The CDR3 runs 13 residues. Unmatched junction bases numbered 6, after V lost 6 bases and J lost 5 bases. Written as DNA, the CDR3 is TGTGCCAGCAGGCCAGGGGGCCGGAACGAGCAGTACTTC. Its translation is CASRPGGRNEQYF. Combining the CDR3 with reference TRBV2 and TRBJ2-7 gives the whole variable domain EPEVTQTPSHQVTQMGQEVILRCVPISNHLYFYWYRQILGQKVEFLVSFYNNEISEKSEIFDDQFSVERPDGSNFTLKIRSTKLEDSAMYFCASRPGGRNEQYFGPGTRLTVT.

The rearrangement links TRBV7-7 to TRBJ2-3, with 8 bases lining up with TRBD2. The V and J ends lost 5 bases and 5 bases, in that order; junction bases with no gene match: 12. In germline, CDR1 is SSHAT, CDR2 FNYEAQ (reference sequence). The CDR3 is 16 residues long. The CDR3 region has the DNA TGTGCCAGCAGCCCGCTGGGCGGGGGGCTCGGAGATACGCAGTATTTT. Translated, it gives CASSPLGGGLGDTQYF.

This clone was detected a few times. CDR3 nucleotides: TGTGCCAGCAGCTTACTTCTAGCGGGGGATTACAATGAGCAGTTCTTC. It specifies CASSLLLAGDYNEQFF. V and J are TRBV9 and TRBJ2-1, with 10 bases that match TRBD2. Germline lookup yields CDR1 SGDLS and CDR2 YYNGEE. This CDR3 comprises 16 residues. After removal of 4 bases from V and 4 bases from J, the junction contained 8 bases not matched to a gene.

The rearrangement links TRBV15 to TRBJ2-5; TRBD1 agrees at 9 bases. Germline CDR1 is LNHNV and CDR2 is YYDKDF (reference sequence). This CDR3 comprises 14 residues. V lost 5 bases, J lost 5 bases, and 6 bases stayed unmatched. The CDR3 spells CATSVQGASETQYF. The CDR3 DNA follows: TGTGCCACCAGCGTACAGGGGGCGTCCGAGACCCAGTACTTC.

The chain combines TRBV9 with TRBJ2-1; D is perhaps TRBD1 (6 bases). Trimming took off 0 bases at V and 9 bases at J, with 13 bases between the two ends. CDR3 size: 14 residues. The germline V gene encodes CDR1 SGDLS and CDR2 YYNGEE. The CDR3: CASSVGQGTGEQFF. As DNA, the CDR3 is TGTGCCAGCAGCGTAGGTCAGGGGACGGGTGAGCAGTTCTTC.

J is TRBJ2-1 and V is TRBV6-6, with 8 bases lining up with TRBD2. Germline V gives CDR1 MNHNY, CDR2 SVGAGI (reference sequence). V was pared by 2 bases and J by 6 bases, with 6 bases of the junction left unmatched. The CDR3 contains 15 residues. CDR3 sequence (DNA): TGTGCCAGCAGTTACCTTGCGGGAGGTGGCAATGAGCAGTTCTTC. Encoded protein: CASSYLAGGGNEQFF.

V and J are TRBV10-1 and TRBJ2-2, with TRBD1 as a possible D gene (5 bases). The ends were cut back, 6 bases at V and 6 bases at J, with 8 bases in the middle. CDR1 is WNHNN, CDR2 SYGVQD, per germline (reference sequence). The CDR3 extends over 12 amino acids. CDR3 nucleotides: TGCGCCAGCAGGGGGCCGTCCGGGGAGCTGTTTTTT. Residues: CASRGPSGELFF.

The table lists this clone with a few counts. The CDR3 here is CASSFERITDTQYF. Written as DNA, the CDR3 is TGTGCCAGCAGTTTTGAGCGAATCACAGATACGCAGTATTTT. The rearrangement joins TRBV28 to TRBJ2-3; D gene ambiguous. CDR3 length: 14 amino acids. V was shortened by 3 bases and J by 2 bases, with 9 bases between the two germline ends. The germline V gene encodes CDR1 MDHEN and CDR2 SYDVKM.

This clone came up a few times. CDR3 sequence reads: CASSLSVAGWAGANVLTF. As DNA, the CDR3 is TGTGCCAGCAGTTTATCTGTAGCGGGATGGGCTGGGGCCAACGTCCTGACTTTC. The genes are TRBV27 and TRBJ2-6, with TRBD2 matching 8 bases. Trimming removed 0 bases from V and 2 bases from J; junction bases left unmatched: 6. The CDR3 contains 18 residues. CDR1 MNHEY and CDR2 SMNVEV come from the germline V gene (reference sequence).

This sequence joins TRBV2 and TRBJ2-1; 7 bases align to TRBD2. Germline CDR1 SNHLY, CDR2 FYNNEI. This CDR3 contains 13 residues. The junction had 2 bases not matched to a gene; V was cut back by 6 bases and J by 3 bases. The CDR3 is CASRGLNYNEQFF. In nucleotides, the CDR3 is TGTGCCAGCAGGGGACTAAACTACAATGAGCAGTTCTTC. The variable domain in full, completed from reference TRBV2 and TRBJ2-1, reads EPEVTQTPSHQVTQMGQEVILRCVPISNHLYFYWYRQILGQKVEFLVSFYNNEISEKSEIFDDQFSVERPDGSNFTLKIRSTKLEDSAMYFCASRGLNYNEQFFGPGTRLTVL.